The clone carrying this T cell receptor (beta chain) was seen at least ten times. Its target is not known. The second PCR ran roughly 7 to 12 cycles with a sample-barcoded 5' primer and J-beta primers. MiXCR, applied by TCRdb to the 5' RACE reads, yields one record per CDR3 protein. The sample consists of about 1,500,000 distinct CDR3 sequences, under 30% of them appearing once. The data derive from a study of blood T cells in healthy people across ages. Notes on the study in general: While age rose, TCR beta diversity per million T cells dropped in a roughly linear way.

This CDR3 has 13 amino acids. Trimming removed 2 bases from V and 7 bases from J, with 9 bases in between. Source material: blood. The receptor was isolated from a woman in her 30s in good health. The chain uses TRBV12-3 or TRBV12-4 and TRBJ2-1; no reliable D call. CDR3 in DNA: TGTGCCAGCAGTTTACTCCAGATTAATGAGCAGTTCTTC. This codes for CASSLLQINEQFF.